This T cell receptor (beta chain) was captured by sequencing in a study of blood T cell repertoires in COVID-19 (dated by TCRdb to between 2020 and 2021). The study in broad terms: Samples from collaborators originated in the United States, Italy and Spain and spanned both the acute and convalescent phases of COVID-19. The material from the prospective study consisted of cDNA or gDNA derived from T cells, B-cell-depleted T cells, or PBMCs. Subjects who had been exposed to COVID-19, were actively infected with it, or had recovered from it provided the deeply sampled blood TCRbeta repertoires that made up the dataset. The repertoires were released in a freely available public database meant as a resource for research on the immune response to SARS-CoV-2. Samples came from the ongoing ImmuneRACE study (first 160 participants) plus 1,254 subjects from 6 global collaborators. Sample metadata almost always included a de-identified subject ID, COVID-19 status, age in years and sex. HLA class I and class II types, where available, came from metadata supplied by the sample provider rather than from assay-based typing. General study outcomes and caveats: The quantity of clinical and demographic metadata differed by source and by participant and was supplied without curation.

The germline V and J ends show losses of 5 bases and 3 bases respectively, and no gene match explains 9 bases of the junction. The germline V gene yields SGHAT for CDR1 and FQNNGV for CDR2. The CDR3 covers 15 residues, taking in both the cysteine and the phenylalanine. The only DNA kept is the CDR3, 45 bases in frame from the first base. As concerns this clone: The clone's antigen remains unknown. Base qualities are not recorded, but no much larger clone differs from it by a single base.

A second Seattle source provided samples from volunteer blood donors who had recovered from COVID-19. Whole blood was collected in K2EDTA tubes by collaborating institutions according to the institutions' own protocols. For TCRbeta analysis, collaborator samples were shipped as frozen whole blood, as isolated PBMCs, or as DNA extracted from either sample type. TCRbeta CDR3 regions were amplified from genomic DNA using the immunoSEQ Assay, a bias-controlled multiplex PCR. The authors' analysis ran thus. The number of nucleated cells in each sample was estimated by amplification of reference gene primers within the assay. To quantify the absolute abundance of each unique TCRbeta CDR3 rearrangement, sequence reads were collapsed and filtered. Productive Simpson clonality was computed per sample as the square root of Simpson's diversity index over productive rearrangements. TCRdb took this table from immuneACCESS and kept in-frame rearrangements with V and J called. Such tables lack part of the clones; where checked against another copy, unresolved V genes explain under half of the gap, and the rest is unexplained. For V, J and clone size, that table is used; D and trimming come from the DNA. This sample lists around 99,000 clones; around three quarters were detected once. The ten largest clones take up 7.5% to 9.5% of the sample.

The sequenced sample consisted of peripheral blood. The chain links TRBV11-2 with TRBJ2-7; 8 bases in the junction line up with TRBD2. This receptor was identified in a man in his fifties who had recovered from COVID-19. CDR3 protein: CASSPRIAGIYEQYF. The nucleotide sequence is TGTGCCAGCAGCCCCCGGATAGCGGGGATCTACGAGCAGTACTTC.